Listed below are T cell receptor beta chains from one sample, sequenced in a study of T-cell memory formation after mild COVID-19. From the 5' RACE reads, TCRdb called clonotypes with MiXCR, one entry per CDR3 protein. The sample has approximately 200,000 distinct CDR3 sequences; 16% are singletons. The material sequenced was PBMCs or a T cell subset sorted from them (not recorded which). These receptors came from an adult woman who had mild COVID-19 (a few samples of this study predate the infection). Cell type and time point are not known. Each CDR3 is given with its conserved first and last residue. Fields, in order: CDR3 DNA, CDR3 protein, V gene, clone size, D gene, J gene. A D gene is named only where the DNA matches it firmly. Part of the rows lack a size; the others show once, few, many or a class for expanded clones.

CDR3nt: TGCGCCAGCGGAGAGGGGTGGACAGATACGCAGTATTTT
CDR3aa: CASGEGWTDTQYF
v_gene: TRBV5-1
abundance: few
d_gene: -
j_gene: TRBJ2-3

CDR3nt: TGTGCCAGCAGCCAAACTCACGGGTATAGCAATCAGCCCCAGCATTTT
CDR3aa: CASSQTHGYSNQPQHF
v_gene: TRBV4-2
abundance: few
d_gene: -
j_gene: TRBJ1-5

CDR3nt: TGTGCCAGCAGACTTGACAGGGGGCACACTGAAGCTTTCTTT
CDR3aa: CASRLDRGHTEAFF
v_gene: TRBV6-5
abundance: few
d_gene: TRBD1
j_gene: TRBJ1-1

CDR3nt: TGTGCCAGCAGCTTAGATCAGGGCCACACAGATACGCAGTATTTT
CDR3aa: CASSLDQGHTDTQYF
v_gene: TRBV11-2
abundance: few
d_gene: -
j_gene: TRBJ2-3

CDR3nt: TGTGCCAGCAGCGAAACACAGGGATTACGGGGTGATGAGCAGTTCTTC
CDR3aa: CASSETQGLRGDEQFF
v_gene: TRBV7-6
abundance: few
d_gene: -
j_gene: TRBJ2-1

CDR3nt: TGTGCCAGCAGCTCCCCGGGGAGAACTAATGAAAAACTGTTTTTT
CDR3aa: CASSSPGRTNEKLFF
v_gene: TRBV5-5
abundance: -
d_gene: -
j_gene: TRBJ1-4

CDR3nt: TGCGCCAGCAGCCAAGGGTTAAGCACAGATACGCAGTATTTT
CDR3aa: CASSQGLSTDTQYF
v_gene: TRBV5-1
abundance: few
d_gene: -
j_gene: TRBJ2-3

CDR3nt: TGTGCCAGCAGTGAATGGGACAGGTCTTCACCCCTCCACTTT
CDR3aa: CASSEWDRSSPLHF
v_gene: TRBV6-1
abundance: -
d_gene: TRBD1
j_gene: TRBJ1-6

CDR3nt: TGTGCCAGCAGCCTCGTGCGGACTAGCGGGGGCACAGATACGCAGTATTTT
CDR3aa: CASSLVRTSGGTDTQYF
v_gene: TRBV3-1
abundance: few
d_gene: TRBD2
j_gene: TRBJ2-3

CDR3nt: TGTGCCAGCAGACTAGACAGGGGTGGGCACCGGGTCGCTCAGTATTTT
CDR3aa: CASRLDRGGHRVAQYF
v_gene: TRBV12-3/TRBV12-4
abundance: -
d_gene: TRBD1
j_gene: TRBJ2-3

CDR3nt: TGCAGTGCTAGACGACTCGAGACTAATCCCTACGAGCAGTACTTC
CDR3aa: CSARRLETNPYEQYF
v_gene: TRBV20-1
abundance: -
d_gene: -
j_gene: TRBJ2-7

CDR3nt: TGCAGTGCTGCAGGGGGCGCCTATGGCTACACCTTC
CDR3aa: CSAAGGAYGYTF
v_gene: TRBV20-1
abundance: -
d_gene: TRBD1
j_gene: TRBJ1-2

CDR3nt: TGTGCCAGCAGCTCCCCCCTCCGGGACTTACAAGAGACCCAGTACTTC
CDR3aa: CASSSPLRDLQETQYF
v_gene: TRBV7-6
abundance: -
d_gene: -
j_gene: TRBJ2-5

CDR3nt: TGCAGTGCTAGATCCCTGTCGAGCGGCGGTGGCACCGGGGAGCTGTTTTTT
CDR3aa: CSARSLSSGGGTGELFF
v_gene: TRBV20-1
abundance: many
d_gene: -
j_gene: TRBJ2-2

CDR3nt: TGTGCCAGCAGCGTCTTAGACACCAGTAATTCCTACGAGCAGTACTTC
CDR3aa: CASSVLDTSNSYEQYF
v_gene: TRBV7-2
abundance: few
d_gene: -
j_gene: TRBJ2-7

CDR3nt: TGTGCCAGACCGGCGGGGGGAGCGGGGGCTTTCTTT
CDR3aa: CARPAGGAGAFF
v_gene: TRBV7-2
abundance: -
d_gene: -
j_gene: TRBJ1-1

CDR3nt: TGCGCCAGCAGCGCACCGGGACTAGCGGGAGGCAACGAGCAGTACTTC
CDR3aa: CASSAPGLAGGNEQYF
v_gene: TRBV5-1
abundance: -
d_gene: TRBD2
j_gene: TRBJ2-7

CDR3nt: TGTGCCAGCAGTGCCGGCGTGGGAAGCTCCTACAATGAGCAGTTCTTC
CDR3aa: CASSAGVGSSYNEQFF
v_gene: TRBV2
abundance: few
d_gene: -
j_gene: TRBJ2-1

CDR3nt: TGTGCCAGCAGCTTAGGCCCGGGCGGCCTACAAGAGACCCAGTACTTC
CDR3aa: CASSLGPGGLQETQYF
v_gene: TRBV7-8
abundance: many
d_gene: -
j_gene: TRBJ2-5

CDR3nt: TGTGCCAGCAGCCACGGACAGGCCTACGAGCAGTACTTC
CDR3aa: CASSHGQAYEQYF
v_gene: TRBV4-2
abundance: -
d_gene: TRBD1
j_gene: TRBJ2-7

CDR3nt: TGTGCCAGCAGCTGGACCCGGACAGCGCTCTCTGGGGCCAACGTCCTGACTTTC
CDR3aa: CASSWTRTALSGANVLTF
v_gene: TRBV5-6
abundance: -
d_gene: -
j_gene: TRBJ2-6

CDR3nt: TGTGCCAGCTCACTCGGACGGGCCGATAGGAACACTGAAGCTTTCTTT
CDR3aa: CASSLGRADRNTEAFF
v_gene: TRBV18
abundance: -
d_gene: -
j_gene: TRBJ1-1

CDR3nt: TGTGCCAGCAGTTTTAGCGGGGGGCGTCGCACAGATACGCAGTATTTT
CDR3aa: CASSFSGGRRTDTQYF
v_gene: TRBV12-3/TRBV12-4
abundance: many
d_gene: TRBD2
j_gene: TRBJ2-3

CDR3nt: TGTGCCAGCAGTTCGACAGGCTCCCTGGCCAACGTCCTGACTTTC
CDR3aa: CASSSTGSLANVLTF
v_gene: TRBV6-5
abundance: -
d_gene: -
j_gene: TRBJ2-6

CDR3nt: TGTGCCATCAGTGTGGGAGCAACCACAGATACGCAGTATTTT
CDR3aa: CAISVGATTDTQYF
v_gene: TRBV10-3
abundance: -
d_gene: -
j_gene: TRBJ2-3

CDR3nt: TGCAGCGCCCACCGCAGGGGGAACACTGAAGCTTTCTTT
CDR3aa: CSAHRRGNTEAFF
v_gene: TRBV29-1
abundance: -
d_gene: -
j_gene: TRBJ1-1